This T cell receptor beta chain was profiled in a study of blood T cell repertoires in COVID-19. Study as a whole: T cells, B-cell-depleted T cells, or PBMCs provided the cDNA or gDNA that served as material.

The ends were cut back, 4 bases at V and 4 bases at J, with 20 bases in the middle. This CDR3 has 16 amino acids. Germline V lookup: CDR1 MDHEN, CDR2 SYDVKM. TCRdb keeps only in-frame clones here, not all; method: immunoSEQ multiplex PCR. The data show some 290,000 clones, roughly 87% seen once. The chain is built from TRBV28 and TRBJ2-7, with D perhaps TRBD1 (7 bases). This sequence originates from a woman in her fifties or sixties who had recovered from COVID-19. The sequencing input was peripheral blood. CDR3 loop: CASSSGGGLDRYEQYF. The CDR3 DNA reads TGTGCCAGCAGTTCCGGAGGGGGCCTGGACCGATACGAGCAGTACTTC.